The clone carrying this TCR beta chain has only one observation. A much more abundant neighbour one base away suggests this may be a read error. CDR1 is SGHNT and CDR2 is YENEEA in the germline V gene. This CDR3 has 16 amino acids. After removal of 1 base from V and 2 bases from J, the junction contained 1 base not matched to a gene. The sample is drawn from a study of blood T cell repertoires in COVID-19. Sequenced by immunoSEQ multiplex PCR; TCRdb stores in-frame clones only, minus some. Here the sample spans 100,000 to 110,000 clones, just under 80% being singletons. The receptor was isolated from a woman between 65 and 79 years old with acute or convalescent COVID-19. The chain recombines TRBV11-3 with TRBJ2-3; 12 bases are a match to TRBD2. Sequencing was carried out using peripheral blood. CDR3 bases: TGTGCCAGCAGCTTAGGACTAGCGGGGGCCACAGATACGCAGTATTTT. It translates to CASSLGLAGATDTQYF.